This record covers a single T cell receptor (beta chain). This sample stems from a study of T cell responses to AZD1222 COVID-19 vaccine. TCRdb keeps only in-frame clones here, not all; method: immunoSEQ multiplex PCR. Of roughly 99,000 clones listed, under 95% were seen once; the top ten hold approximately 5.6%. Trimming removed 2 bases from V and 1 base from J, with 14 bases in between. This CDR3 has 16 amino acids. In germline, CDR1 is SGHNT, CDR2 YYREEE (reference sequence). The material sequenced was peripheral blood, taken 28 days after the second AZD1222 dose. The clonotype originates from an adult who received the AZD1222 COVID-19 vaccine. This chain joins TRBV5-4 and TRBJ2-3; D possibly corresponds to TRBD2 (6 bases). This CDR3 reads CASSFRRGGGTDTQYF. The CDR3, as DNA: TGTGCCAGCAGCTTTAGGCGGGGAGGTGGCACAGATACGCAGTATTTT.